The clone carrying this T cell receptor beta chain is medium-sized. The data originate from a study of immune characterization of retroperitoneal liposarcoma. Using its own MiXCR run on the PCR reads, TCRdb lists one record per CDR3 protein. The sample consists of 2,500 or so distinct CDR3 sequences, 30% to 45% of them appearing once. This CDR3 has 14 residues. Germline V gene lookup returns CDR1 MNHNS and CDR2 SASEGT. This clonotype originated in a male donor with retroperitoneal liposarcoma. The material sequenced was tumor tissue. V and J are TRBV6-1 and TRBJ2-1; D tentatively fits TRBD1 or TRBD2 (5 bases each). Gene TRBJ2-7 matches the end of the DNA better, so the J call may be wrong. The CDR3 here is CATAWGRSPYEQYF. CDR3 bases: TGTGCCACAGCCTGGGGGAGAAGCCCCTACGAGCAGTACTTC.